This T cell receptor beta chain derives from a study of prognosis after radiotherapy for stage I lung cancer. Overall study: Patients (roughly 13 men, about six women) were aged roughly 53 to 95, median around 74 years.

The CDR3 consists of 14 residues. Germline values: CDR1 MNHNY, CDR2 SVGAGI (reference sequence). V was pared by 0 bases and J by 5 bases, with 10 bases between. This clonotype has more than one count but fewer than ten. This probably arose from a read error, given a far larger clone one base away. It was by two-round multiplex PCR that TCR beta CDR3 was amplified from genomic DNA. With primers specific to each TRBV and TRBJ gene, the first-round PCR was performed. MiXCR, run by TCRdb on the multiplex PCR reads, gives a single entry per CDR3 protein. Of tens of thousands of distinct CDR3 sequences in the sample, 25% to 40% were seen once.

The chain employs TRBV6-6 and TRBJ2-5; D call uncertain. This TCR was sampled from a donor at least 50 years old with non-small cell lung cancer. Sequenced here: PBMCs, sampled before or after stereotactic body radiation therapy (not recorded which). The CDR3 sequence: CASSYSRCLETQYF. The CDR3 DNA is TGTGCCAGCAGTTACTCACGGTGTCTGGAGACCCAGTACTTC.